These T cell receptor beta chains were read from a single sample in a study of radiotherapy plus CTLA-4 blockade in lung cancer. Using immunoSEQ multiplex PCR, the repertoire was profiled, and TCRdb retains in-frame clones only, with some absent. Of some 49,000 clones in the sample, 70% to 90% are singletons; the top ten hold roughly 25%. The source was peripheral blood, collected from a patient treated with radiotherapy plus ipilimumab. The receptors originated from a human donor with non-small cell lung cancer whose response to radiotherapy plus ipilimumab could not be evaluated. Each CDR3 is given with its conserved first and last residue. The order of the fields is D gene, clone size, J gene, V gene, CDR3 DNA, CDR3 protein. A D gene is named only where the DNA matches it firmly. For some rows the clone size is stated as once, few or many, or as a class when expanded; others skip it.

D: TRBD2; size: NA; J: TRBJ2-1; V: TRBV27; DNA: TGTGCCAGCAGTCCGAGAAGGGCTAGCGGGAGGAGTGTGTCCTACAATGAGCAGTTCTTC; CDR3: CASSPRRASGRSVSYNEQFF
D: TRBD1; size: NA; J: TRBJ1-4; V: TRBV5-1; DNA: TGCGCCAGCAGCACGGGACAGATTGCAACTAATGAAAAACTGTTTTTT; CDR3: CASSTGQIATNEKLFF
D: TRBD1; size: NA; J: TRBJ1-2; V: TRBV7-2; DNA: TGTGCCAGCAGCTTAGCGCTGCAGGGGGCGAGCTATGGCTACACCTTC; CDR3: CASSLALQGASYGYTF
D: NA; size: once; J: TRBJ1-2; V: TRBV11-2; DNA: TGTGCCAGCAGCTTAAACCCCTTGACCAGGTCCTATGGCTACACCTTC; CDR3: CASSLNPLTRSYGYTF
D: TRBD2; size: once; J: TRBJ2-7; V: TRBV4-3; DNA: TGCGCCAGCAGCCAAGATCAACTAGCGTTTGGGGAGCAGTACTTC; CDR3: CASSQDQLAFGEQYF
D: TRBD1; size: NA; J: TRBJ2-7; V: TRBV7-2; DNA: TGTGCCAGCAGCCCGACCGGGACAGCGTACGAGCAGTACTTC; CDR3: CASSPTGTAYEQYF
D: NA; size: NA; J: TRBJ1-4; V: TRBV29-1; DNA: TGCAGCTCCCAACAGGGAGATGAAAAACTGTTTTTT; CDR3: CSSQQGDEKLFF
D: NA; size: NA; J: TRBJ2-3; V: TRBV9; DNA: TGTGCCAGCAGCCCTGATTGGGCTTTAAGGACAGATACGCAGTATTTT; CDR3: CASSPDWALRTDTQYF
D: NA; size: once; J: TRBJ1-3; V: TRBV9; DNA: TGTGCCAGCAGCGCGGGGTCACAGGGATCCTCTGGAAACACCATATATTTT; CDR3: CASSAGSQGSSGNTIYF
D: NA; size: few; J: TRBJ2-1; V: TRBV20-1; DNA: TGCAGTGCGTATGGGCGCAATGAGCAGTTCTTC; CDR3: CSAYGRNEQFF
D: TRBD2; size: NA; J: TRBJ2-4; V: TRBV27; DNA: TGTGCCAGCAGTCTCACCGGGACTACTATTCAGTACTTC; CDR3: CASSLTGTTIQYF
D: NA; size: once; J: TRBJ1-3; V: TRBV5-1; DNA: TGCGCCAGCAGCGTGGGGTACAGCTCTGGAAACACCATATATTTT; CDR3: CASSVGYSSGNTIYF
D: NA; size: once; J: TRBJ2-7; V: TRBV6-5; DNA: TGTGCCAGCAACCGAGGGGGGGGCGAGCAGTACTTC; CDR3: CASNRGGGEQYF
D: NA; size: NA; J: TRBJ2-7; V: TRBV15; DNA: TGTGCCACCAGCAGAGTGGGGCTGGTCGAGCAGTACTTC; CDR3: CATSRVGLVEQYF
D: NA; size: NA; J: TRBJ1-1; V: TRBV6-1; DNA: TGTGCCAGCGGGGGGAGGAACCAGAACACTGAAGCTTTCTTT; CDR3: CASGGRNQNTEAFF
D: NA; size: NA; J: TRBJ1-5; V: TRBV28; DNA: TGTGCCAGCAGCCCCTTCAATCAGCCCCAGCATTTT; CDR3: CASSPFNQPQHF